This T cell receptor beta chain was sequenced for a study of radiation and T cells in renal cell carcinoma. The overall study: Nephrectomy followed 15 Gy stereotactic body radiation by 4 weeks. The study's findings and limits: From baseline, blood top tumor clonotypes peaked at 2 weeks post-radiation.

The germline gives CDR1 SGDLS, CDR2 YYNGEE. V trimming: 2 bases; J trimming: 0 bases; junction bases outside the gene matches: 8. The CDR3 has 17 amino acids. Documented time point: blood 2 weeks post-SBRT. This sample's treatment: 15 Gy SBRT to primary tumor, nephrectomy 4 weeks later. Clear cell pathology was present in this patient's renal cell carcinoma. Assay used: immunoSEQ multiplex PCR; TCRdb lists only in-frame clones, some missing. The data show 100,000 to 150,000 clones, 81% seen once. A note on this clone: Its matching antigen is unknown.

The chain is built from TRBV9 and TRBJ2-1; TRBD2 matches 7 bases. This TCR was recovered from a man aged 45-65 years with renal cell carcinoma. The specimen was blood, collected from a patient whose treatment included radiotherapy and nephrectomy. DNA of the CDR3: TGTGCCAGCAGCGTTAGTCGGGAGGTGAGCTCCTACAATGAGCAGTTCTTC. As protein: CASSVSREVSSYNEQFF.